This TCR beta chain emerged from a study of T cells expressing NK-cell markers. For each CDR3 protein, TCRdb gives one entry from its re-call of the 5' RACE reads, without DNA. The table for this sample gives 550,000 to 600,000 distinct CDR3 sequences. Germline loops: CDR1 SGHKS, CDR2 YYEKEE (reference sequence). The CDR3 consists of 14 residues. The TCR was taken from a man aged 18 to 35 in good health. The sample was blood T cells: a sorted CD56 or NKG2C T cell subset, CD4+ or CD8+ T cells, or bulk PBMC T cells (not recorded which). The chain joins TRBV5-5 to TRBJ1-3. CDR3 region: CASSLGGLFNTIYF.